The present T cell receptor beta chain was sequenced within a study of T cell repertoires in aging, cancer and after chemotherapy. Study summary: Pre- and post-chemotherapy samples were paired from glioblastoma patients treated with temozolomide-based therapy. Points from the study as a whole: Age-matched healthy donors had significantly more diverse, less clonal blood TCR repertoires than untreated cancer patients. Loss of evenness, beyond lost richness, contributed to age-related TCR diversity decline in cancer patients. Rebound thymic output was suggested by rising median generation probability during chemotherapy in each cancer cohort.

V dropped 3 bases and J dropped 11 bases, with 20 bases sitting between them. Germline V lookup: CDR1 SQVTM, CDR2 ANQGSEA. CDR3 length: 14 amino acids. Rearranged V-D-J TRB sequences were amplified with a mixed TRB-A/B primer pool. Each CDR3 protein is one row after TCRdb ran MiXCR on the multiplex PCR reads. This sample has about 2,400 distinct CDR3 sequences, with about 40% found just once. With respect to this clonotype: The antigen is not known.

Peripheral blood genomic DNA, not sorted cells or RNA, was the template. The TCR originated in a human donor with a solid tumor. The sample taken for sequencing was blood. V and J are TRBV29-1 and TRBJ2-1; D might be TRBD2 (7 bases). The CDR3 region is CSVDMEGGGGKQFF. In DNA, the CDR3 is TGCAGCGTTGACATGGAGGGAGGGGGGGGAAAGCAGTTCTTC.